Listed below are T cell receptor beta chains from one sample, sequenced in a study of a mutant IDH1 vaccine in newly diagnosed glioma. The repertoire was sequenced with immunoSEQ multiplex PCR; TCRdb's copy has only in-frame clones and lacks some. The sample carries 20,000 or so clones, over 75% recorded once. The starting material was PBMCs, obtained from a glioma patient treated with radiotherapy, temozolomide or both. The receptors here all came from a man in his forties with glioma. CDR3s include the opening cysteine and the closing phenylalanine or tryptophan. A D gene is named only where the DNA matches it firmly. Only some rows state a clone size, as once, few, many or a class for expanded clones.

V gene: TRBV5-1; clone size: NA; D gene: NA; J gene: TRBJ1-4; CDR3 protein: CASSLAAGRVDEKLFF; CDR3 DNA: TGCGCCAGCAGCTTGGCCGCGGGGAGGGTAGACGAAAAACTGTTTTTT
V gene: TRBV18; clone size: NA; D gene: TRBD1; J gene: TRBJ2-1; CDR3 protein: CASSPGTGGRNEQFF; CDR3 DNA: TGTGCCAGCTCACCTGGGACAGGGGGCAGGAATGAGCAGTTCTTC
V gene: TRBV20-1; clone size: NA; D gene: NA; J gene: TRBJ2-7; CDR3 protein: CSARALDEQYF; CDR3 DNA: TGCAGTGCTAGAGCCTTGGACGAGCAGTACTTC
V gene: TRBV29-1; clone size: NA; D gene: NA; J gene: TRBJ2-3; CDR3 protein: CSGSQGWEDTQYF; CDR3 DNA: TGCAGCGGTTCACAGGGTTGGGAAGATACGCAGTATTTT
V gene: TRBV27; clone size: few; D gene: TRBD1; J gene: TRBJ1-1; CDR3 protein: CASSLSRTGGAAEAFF; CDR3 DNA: TGTGCCAGCAGTCTTAGCCGGACAGGGGGCGCGGCCGAAGCTTTCTTT
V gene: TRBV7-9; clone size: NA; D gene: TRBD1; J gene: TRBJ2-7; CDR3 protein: CASSLGGQGIFYEQYF; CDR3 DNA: TGTGCCAGCAGCTTGGGGGGACAGGGTATTTTCTACGAGCAGTACTTC
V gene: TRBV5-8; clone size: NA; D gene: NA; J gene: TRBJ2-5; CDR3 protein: CASSLAWLPETQYF; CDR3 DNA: TGTGCCAGCAGCTTGGCCTGGCTACCAGAGACCCAGTACTTC
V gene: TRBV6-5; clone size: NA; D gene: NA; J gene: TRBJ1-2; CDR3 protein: CASSTHPLKNGYTF; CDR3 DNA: TGTGCCAGCAGTACCCACCCACTCAAGAATGGCTACACCTTC
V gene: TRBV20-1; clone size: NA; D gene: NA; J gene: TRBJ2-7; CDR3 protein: CSAKGHYEQYF; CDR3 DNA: TGCAGTGCAAAGGGACACTACGAGCAGTACTTC
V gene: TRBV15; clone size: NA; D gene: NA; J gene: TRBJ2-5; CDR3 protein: CATSSNRAGTRETQYF; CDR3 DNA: TGTGCCACCAGCAGCAATCGGGCAGGCACACGAGAGACCCAGTACTTC
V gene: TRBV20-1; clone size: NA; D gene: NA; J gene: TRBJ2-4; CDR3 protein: CSAGGGNIQYF; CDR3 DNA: TGCAGCGCTGGGGGTGGGAACATTCAGTACTTC
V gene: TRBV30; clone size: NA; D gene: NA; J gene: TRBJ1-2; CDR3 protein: CAWGESYYGYTF; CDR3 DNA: TGTGCCTGGGGAGAGAGTTACTATGGCTACACCTTC
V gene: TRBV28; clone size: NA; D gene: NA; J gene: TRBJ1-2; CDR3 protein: CATRDGGNYGYTF; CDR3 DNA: TGTGCTACTCGAGATGGGGGAAACTATGGCTACACCTTC
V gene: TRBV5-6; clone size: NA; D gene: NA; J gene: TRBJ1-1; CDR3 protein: CASSFGGSRTEAFF; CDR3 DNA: TGTGCCAGCAGCTTTGGAGGGTCGAGGACTGAAGCTTTCTTT
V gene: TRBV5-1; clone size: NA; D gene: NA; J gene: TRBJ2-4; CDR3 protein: CASSFGESLLAKNIQYF; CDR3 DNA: TGCGCCAGCAGCTTTGGGGAGAGCCTTCTAGCCAAAAACATTCAGTACTTC
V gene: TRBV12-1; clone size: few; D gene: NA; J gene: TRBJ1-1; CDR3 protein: CASIRNRAGTEAFF; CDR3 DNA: TGTGCCAGCATCAGAAACCGGGCGGGCACTGAAGCTTTCTTT
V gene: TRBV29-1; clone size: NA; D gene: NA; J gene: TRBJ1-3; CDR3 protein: CSGAGFSGNTIYF; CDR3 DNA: TGCAGTGGTGCAGGGTTCTCTGGAAACACCATATATTTT
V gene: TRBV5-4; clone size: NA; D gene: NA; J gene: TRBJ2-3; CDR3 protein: CASSPGGRVADTQYF; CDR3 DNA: TGTGCCAGCAGCCCCGGGGGTAGGGTCGCAGATACGCAGTATTTT
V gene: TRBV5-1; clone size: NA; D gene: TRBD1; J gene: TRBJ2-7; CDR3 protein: CASTPSGTGGSYEQYF; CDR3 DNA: TGCGCCAGCACCCCGTCAGGGACAGGGGGATCGTACGAGCAGTACTTC
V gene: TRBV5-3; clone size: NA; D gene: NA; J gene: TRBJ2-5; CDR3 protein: CARIPRNCQETQYF; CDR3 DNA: TGTGCCAGAATTCCCAGGAATTGCCAAGAGACCCAGTACTTC
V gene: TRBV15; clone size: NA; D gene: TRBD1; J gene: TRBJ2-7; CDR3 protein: CATSRVTGGHEQYF; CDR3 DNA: TGTGCCACCAGCAGAGTAACAGGGGGCCACGAGCAGTACTTC